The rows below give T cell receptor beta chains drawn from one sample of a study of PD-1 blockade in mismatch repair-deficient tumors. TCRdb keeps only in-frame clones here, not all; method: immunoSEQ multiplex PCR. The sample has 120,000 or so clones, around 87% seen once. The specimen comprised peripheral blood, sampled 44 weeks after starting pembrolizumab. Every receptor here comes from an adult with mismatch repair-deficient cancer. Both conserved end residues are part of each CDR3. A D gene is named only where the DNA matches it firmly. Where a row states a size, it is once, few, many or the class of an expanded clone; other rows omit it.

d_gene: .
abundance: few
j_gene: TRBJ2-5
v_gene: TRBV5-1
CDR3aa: CASSLGLGGKTQYF
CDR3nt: TGCGCCAGCAGCTTGGGATTGGGGGGAAAGACCCAGTACTTC

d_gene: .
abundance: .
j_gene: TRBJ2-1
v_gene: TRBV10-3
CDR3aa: CAISPRSLPPNNEQFF
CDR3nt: TGTGCCATCAGTCCCAGATCGTTACCACCAAACAATGAGCAGTTCTTC

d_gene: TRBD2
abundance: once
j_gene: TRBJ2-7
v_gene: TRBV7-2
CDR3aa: CASSLGPGGSYEQYF
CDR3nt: TGTGCCAGCAGCTTAGGTCCGGGAGGTTCCTACGAGCAGTACTTC

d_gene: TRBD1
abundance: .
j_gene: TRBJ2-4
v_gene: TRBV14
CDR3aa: CASSQGRQGLLAKNIQYF
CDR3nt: TGTGCCAGCAGCCAAGGGAGACAGGGCCTACTAGCCAAAAACATTCAGTACTTC

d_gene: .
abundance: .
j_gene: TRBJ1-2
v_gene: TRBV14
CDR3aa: CASSQGTYGGDYGYTF
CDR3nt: TGTGCCAGCAGCCAAGGTACTTATGGAGGGGACTATGGCTACACCTTC

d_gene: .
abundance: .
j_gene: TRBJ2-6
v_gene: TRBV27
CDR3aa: CASSLVAASGANVLTF
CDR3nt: TGTGCCAGCAGTTTAGTGGCGGCATCTGGGGCCAACGTCCTGACTTTC

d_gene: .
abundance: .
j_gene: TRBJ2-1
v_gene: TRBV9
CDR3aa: CASSVALGAWNEQFF
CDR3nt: TGTGCCAGCAGCGTAGCCCTCGGGGCCTGGAATGAGCAGTTCTTC

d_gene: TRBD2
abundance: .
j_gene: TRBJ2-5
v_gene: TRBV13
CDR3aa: CASSLWASGKETQYF
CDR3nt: TGTGCCAGCAGCTTATGGGCTAGCGGGAAGGAGACCCAGTACTTC

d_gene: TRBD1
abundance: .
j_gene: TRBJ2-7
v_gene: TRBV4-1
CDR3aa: CASSQVWGRGQYEQYF
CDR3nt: TGCGCCAGCAGCCAAGTTTGGGGCAGGGGGCAATACGAGCAGTACTTC

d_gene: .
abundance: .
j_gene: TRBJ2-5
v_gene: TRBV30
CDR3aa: CAWSDWGAAAPETQYF
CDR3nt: TGTGCCTGGAGTGACTGGGGAGCGGCCGCGCCCGAGACCCAGTACTTC